This TCR beta chain emerged from a study of blood T cells in healthy people across ages. The CDR3 covers 15 residues. V lost 5 bases to trimming and J lost 9 bases; unmatched junction nucleotides: 12. CDR1 and CDR2 (germline): MNHEY, SMNVEV (reference sequence). Combining a sample-barcoded 5' primer with a J-beta primer mix, a second PCR ran for roughly 7 to 12 cycles. CDR3-containing paired-end reads numbering at least 2.5 million came from each sample. TCRdb reanalysed the 5' RACE reads using MiXCR and keeps one entry per CDR3 protein. Of about 1.6 million distinct CDR3 sequences in the sample, approximately 32% are singletons; the top ten hold around 11%. RNA extraction gave at least 5.5 micrograms of total RNA per sample.

The V and J genes are TRBV27 and TRBJ2-1; TRBD2 agrees at 8 bases. The TCR comes from a woman aged 25 to 39 in good health. Material: blood. For the CDR3, the DNA is TGTGCCAGCAGTCCGGGAGGGCCATGGGCGTTTGAGCAGTTCTTC. This codes for CASSPGGPWAFEQFF.